This TCR beta chain was identified during a study of T cells in women clearing cervical HPV infection. The data were produced by immunoSEQ multiplex PCR, yet TCRdb's version contains in-frame clones alone and is incomplete. The sample yields some 24,000 clones, of which the top ten take up about 5.5%. Germline V CDR1 and CDR2: KGHSH, LQKENI. The CDR3 is made up of 14 amino acids. A note on this clone: A read error may account for a junction end that differs from germline. The CDR3 is cut off 3 residues early in the read; its end comes from the germline J gene.

Material: blood buffy coat. This chain connects TRBV18 to TRBJ2-3; a weak D match, TRBD1 (5 bases). The clonotype originates from a woman between 18 and 70 years old with a cervical HPV16 infection that either progressed to CIN3+ or cleared (not recorded which). CDR3 protein: CASSPRTSQETQYF. The DNA read from the CDR3 is TGTGCCAGCTCCCCACGGACATCTCAAGAGACG. Full variable domain (rest looked up from reference TRBV18 and TRBJ2-3): NAGVMQNPRHLVRRRGQEARLRCSPMKGHSHVYWYRQLPEEGLKFMVYLQKENIIDESGMPKERFSAEFPKEGPSILRIQQVVRGDSAAYFCASSPRTSQETQYFGPGTRLTVL.